This T cell receptor beta chain was documented in a study of cytomegalovirus exposure and HLA in healthy donors. Background on the study: A later analysis reported the 120 or so validation repertoires used the same platform as the approximately 670 first-cohort repertoires. General study findings and limits: First-cohort TCR clusters tended to co-occur in the roughly 120 validation repertoires, a later analysis found.

Worth noting for this clone: Its antigen is currently unknown.

CDR1 is SGDLS and CDR2 is YYNGEE in the germline V gene. V dropped 6 bases and J dropped 5 bases, with 13 bases sitting between them. The CDR3 is 13 residues long. Sequencing used immunoSEQ multiplex PCR; TCRdb keeps in-frame clones, though not all of them. The sample yields roughly 84,000 clones, roughly 93% seen once. The TCR comes from a young man in good health and CMV-seronegative. Sequencing input: PBMCs. The chain joins TRBV9 to TRBJ2-3; a possible D gene is TRBD1 (5 bases). This CDR3 is CASNGRVVDTQYF. The CDR3 bases are TGTGCCAGCAACGGCAGGGTGGTAGATACGCAGTATTTT.